This TCR beta chain originates from a study of early stage breast cancer tumors. With 4 bases clipped from V and 0 bases from J, the junction kept 3 bases outside the gene matches. The CDR3 spans 14 residues. Germline CDR1 and CDR2: SGHRS and YFSETQ. Libraries were prepared by immunoSEQ multiplex PCR; TCRdb keeps only in-frame clonotypes and omits some of them. The table includes roughly 30,000 clones, 74% detected once. The TCR was taken from a person aged 30 to 39 with breast cancer. This rearrangement joins TRBV5-1 to TRBJ2-7; 8 nucleotides match TRBD2. The specimen was breast tumor tissue. CDR3 amino acids: CASSLSGNSYEQYF. The CDR3 coding sequence is TGCGCCAGCAGCCTTAGCGGGAACTCCTACGAGCAGTACTTC. Full variable domain (rest looked up from reference TRBV5-1 and TRBJ2-7): KAGVTQTPRYLIKTRGQQVTLSCSPISGHRSVSWYQQTPGQGLQFLFEYFSETQRNKGNFPGRFSGRQFSNSRSEMNVSTLELGDSALYLCASSLSGNSYEQYFGPGTRLTVT.